What follows describes a single TCR beta chain. Its target is not known. TCRdb's table, derived via immunoSEQ multiplex PCR, lists solely in-frame clones and lacks some. Of more than 45,000 clones listed, 81% are singletons. This entry is derived from a study of memory CD4+ T cells and cytomegalovirus serostatus. Study-wide context: Donors were healthy Belgian adults, several CMV seropositive and about two dozen seronegative.

The sort gate was single viable CD3+CD4+CD8-CD45RO+ cells for memory CD4+ T cells. Serum IgG to CMV pp150, pp28, p38 and p52 defined serostatus. Positive selection with CD4 microbeads enriched total CD4+ T cells. General study results and limits: CMV serostatus prediction reached median AUC approximately 0.95, or 0.91 with US-trained model.

Deletions cut 7 bases from V and 0 bases from J, with 13 bases between. Looked up from germline, CDR1 is LNHDA and CDR2 is SQIVND (reference sequence). This CDR3 has 15 amino acids. The sequencing input was memory CD4+ T cells from blood. The receptor comes from an adult in good health and CMV-seronegative. The chain joins TRBV19 to TRBJ2-1; perhaps TRBD2 as D (5 bases). The CDR3 DNA sequence: TGTGCCAGTAATAGGGCGGGCGCCTCCTACAATGAGCAGTTCTTC. Its translation is CASNRAGASYNEQFF.